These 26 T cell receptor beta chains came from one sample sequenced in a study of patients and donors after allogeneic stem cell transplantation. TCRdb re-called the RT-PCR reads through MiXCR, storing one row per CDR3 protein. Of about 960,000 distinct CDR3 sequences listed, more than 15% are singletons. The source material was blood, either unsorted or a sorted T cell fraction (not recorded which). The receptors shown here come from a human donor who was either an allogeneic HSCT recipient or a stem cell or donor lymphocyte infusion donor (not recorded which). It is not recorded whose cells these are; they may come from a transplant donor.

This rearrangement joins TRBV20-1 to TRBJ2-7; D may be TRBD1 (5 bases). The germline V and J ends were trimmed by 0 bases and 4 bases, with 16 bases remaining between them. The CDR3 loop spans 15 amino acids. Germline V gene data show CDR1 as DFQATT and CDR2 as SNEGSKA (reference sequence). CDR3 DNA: TGCAGTGCTAGAGATTCCCCAGGGTATTCGTACGAGCAGTACTTC. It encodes CSARDSPGYSYEQYF.

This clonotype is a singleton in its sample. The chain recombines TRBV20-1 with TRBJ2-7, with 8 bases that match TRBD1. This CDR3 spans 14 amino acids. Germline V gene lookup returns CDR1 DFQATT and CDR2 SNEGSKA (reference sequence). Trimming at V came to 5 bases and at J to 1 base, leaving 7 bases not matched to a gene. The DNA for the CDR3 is TGCAGTGCTCTCCGACAGGGGACTTCCTACGAGCAGTACTTC. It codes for CSALRQGTSYEQYF.

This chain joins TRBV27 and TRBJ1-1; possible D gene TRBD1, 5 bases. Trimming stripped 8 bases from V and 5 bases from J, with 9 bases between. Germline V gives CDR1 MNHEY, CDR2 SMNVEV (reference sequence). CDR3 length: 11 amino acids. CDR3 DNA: TGTGCCAGCGTAAGGGGAACTGAAGCTTTCTTT. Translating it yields CASVRGTEAFF.

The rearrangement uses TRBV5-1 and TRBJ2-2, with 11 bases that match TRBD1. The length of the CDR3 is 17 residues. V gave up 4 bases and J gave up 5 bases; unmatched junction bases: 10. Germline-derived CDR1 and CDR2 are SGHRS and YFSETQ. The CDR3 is CASSHRPGQGETGELFF. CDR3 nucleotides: TGCGCCAGCAGCCATCGACCGGGACAGGGGGAGACCGGGGAGCTGTTTTTT.

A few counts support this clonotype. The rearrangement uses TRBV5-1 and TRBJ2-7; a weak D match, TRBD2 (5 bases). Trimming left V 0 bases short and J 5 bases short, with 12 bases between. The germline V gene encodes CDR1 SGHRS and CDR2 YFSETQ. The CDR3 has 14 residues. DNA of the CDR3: TGCGCCAGCAGCTTGGCCACCGGGGTCCACGAGCAGTACTTC. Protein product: CASSLATGVHEQYF.

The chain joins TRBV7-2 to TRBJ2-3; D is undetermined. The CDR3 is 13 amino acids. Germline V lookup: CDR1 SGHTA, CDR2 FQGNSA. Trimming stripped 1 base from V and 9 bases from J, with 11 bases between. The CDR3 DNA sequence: TGTGCCAGCAGCTTAGAAGCCCAGAAGACGCAGTATTTT. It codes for CASSLEAQKTQYF.

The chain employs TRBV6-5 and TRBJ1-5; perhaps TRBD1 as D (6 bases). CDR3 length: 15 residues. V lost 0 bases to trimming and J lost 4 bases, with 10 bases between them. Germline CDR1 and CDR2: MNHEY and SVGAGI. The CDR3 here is CASSYSKTGNQPQHF. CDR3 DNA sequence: TGTGCCAGCAGTTACTCTAAGACAGGTAATCAGCCCCAGCATTTT.

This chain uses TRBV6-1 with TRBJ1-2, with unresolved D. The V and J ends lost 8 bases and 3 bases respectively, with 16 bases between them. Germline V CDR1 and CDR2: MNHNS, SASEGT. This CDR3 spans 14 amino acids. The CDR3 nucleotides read TGTGCCAGCCACCGGACCGCCGACCACTATGGCTACACCTTC. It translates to CASHRTADHYGYTF.

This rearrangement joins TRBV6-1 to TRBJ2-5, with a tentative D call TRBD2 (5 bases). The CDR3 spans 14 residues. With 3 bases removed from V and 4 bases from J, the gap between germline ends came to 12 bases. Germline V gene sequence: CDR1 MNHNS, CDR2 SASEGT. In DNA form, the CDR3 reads TGTGCCAGCAGTGAGAGGGCCAGGACAGAGACCCAGTACTTC. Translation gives CASSERARTETQYF.

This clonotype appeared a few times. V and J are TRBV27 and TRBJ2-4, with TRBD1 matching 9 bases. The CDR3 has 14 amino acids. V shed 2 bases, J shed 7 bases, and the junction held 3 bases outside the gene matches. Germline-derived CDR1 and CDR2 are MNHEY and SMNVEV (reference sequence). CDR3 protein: CASSLNRGHNIQYF. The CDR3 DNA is TGTGCCAGCAGTTTAAACAGGGGGCACAACATTCAGTACTTC.

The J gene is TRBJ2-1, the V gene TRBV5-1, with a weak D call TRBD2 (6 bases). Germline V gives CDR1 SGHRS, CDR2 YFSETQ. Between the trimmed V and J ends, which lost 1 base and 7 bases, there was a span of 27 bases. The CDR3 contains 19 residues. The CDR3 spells CASSLSGTSVSGRLNEQFF. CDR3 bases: TGCGCCAGCAGCTTGTCGGGGACTTCGGTTTCGGGAAGACTAAATGAGCAGTTCTTC.

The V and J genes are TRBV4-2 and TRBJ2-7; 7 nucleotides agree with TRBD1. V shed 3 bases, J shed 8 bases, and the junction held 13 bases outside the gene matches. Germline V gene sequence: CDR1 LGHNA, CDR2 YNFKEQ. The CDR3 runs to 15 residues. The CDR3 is CASSHSDRDHSQQYF. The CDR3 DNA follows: TGTGCCAGCAGCCACTCTGACAGGGACCATTCTCAGCAGTACTTC.

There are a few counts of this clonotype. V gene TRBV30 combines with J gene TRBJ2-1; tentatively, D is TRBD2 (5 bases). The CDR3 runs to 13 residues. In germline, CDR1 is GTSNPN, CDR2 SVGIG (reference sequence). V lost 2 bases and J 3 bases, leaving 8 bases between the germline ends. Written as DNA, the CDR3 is TGTGCCTGGAGTCGGACTCTCTACAATGAGCAGTTCTTC. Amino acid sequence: CAWSRTLYNEQFF. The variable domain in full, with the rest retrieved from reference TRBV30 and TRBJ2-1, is SQTIHQWPATLVQPVGSPLSLECTVEGTSNPNLYWYRQAAGRGLQLLFYSVGIGQISSEVPQNLSASRPQDRQFILSSKKLLLSDSGFYLCAWSRTLYNEQFFGPGTRLTVL.

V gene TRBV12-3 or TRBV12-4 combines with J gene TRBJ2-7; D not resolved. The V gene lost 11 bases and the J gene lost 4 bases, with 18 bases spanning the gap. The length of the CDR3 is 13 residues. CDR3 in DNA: TGTGCCGTAATAAAACCCTCTGGGTACGAGCAGTACTTC. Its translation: CAVIKPSGYEQYF.

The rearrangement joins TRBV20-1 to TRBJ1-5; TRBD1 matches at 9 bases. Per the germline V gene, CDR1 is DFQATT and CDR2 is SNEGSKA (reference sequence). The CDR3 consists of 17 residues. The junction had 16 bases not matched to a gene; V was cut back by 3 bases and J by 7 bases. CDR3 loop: CSASTSGTGSLNQPQHF. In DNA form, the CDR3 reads TGCAGTGCTAGCACTTCCGGGACAGGGAGTTTAAACCAGCCCCAGCATTTT.

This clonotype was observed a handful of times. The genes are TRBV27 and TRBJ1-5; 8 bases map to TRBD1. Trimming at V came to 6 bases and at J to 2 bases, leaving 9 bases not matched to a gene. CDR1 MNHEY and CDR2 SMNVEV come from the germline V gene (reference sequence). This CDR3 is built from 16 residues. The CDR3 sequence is CASRSTGGSGNQPQHF. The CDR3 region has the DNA TGTGCCAGCAGGAGTACAGGGGGTTCGGGCAATCAGCCCCAGCATTTT.

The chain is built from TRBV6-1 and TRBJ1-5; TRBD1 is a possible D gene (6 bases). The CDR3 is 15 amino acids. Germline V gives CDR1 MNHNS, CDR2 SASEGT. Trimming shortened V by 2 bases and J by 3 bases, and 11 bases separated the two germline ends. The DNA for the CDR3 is TGTGCCAGCAGTGAAAGGGGGAGAAACAATCAGCCCCAGCATTTT. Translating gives CASSERGRNNQPQHF.

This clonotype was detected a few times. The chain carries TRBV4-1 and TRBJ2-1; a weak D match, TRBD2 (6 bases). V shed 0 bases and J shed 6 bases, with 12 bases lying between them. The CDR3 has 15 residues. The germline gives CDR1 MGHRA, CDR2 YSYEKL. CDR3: CASSQEVVGGNEQFF. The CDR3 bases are TGCGCCAGCAGCCAAGAAGTAGTGGGGGGCAATGAGCAGTTCTTC.

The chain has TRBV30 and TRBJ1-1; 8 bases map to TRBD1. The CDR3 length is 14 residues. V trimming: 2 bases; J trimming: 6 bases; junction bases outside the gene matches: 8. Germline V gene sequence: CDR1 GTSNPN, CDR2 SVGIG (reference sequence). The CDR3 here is CAWSFRDRRPEAFF. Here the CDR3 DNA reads TGTGCCTGGAGTTTCAGGGACAGGAGGCCTGAAGCTTTCTTT.

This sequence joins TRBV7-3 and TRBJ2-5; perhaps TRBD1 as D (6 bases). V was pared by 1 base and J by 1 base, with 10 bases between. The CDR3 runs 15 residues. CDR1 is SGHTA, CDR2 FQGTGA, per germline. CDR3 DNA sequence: TGTGCCAGCAGCTTAAGGGCAGGGGCCCAAGAGACCCAGTACTTC. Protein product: CASSLRAGAQETQYF.

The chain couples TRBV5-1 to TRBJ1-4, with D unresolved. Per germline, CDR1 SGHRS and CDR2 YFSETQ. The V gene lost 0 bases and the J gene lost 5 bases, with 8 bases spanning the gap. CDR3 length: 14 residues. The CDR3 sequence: CASSLGAWNEKLFF. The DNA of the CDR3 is TGCGCCAGCAGCTTGGGAGCGTGGAATGAAAAACTGTTTTTT.

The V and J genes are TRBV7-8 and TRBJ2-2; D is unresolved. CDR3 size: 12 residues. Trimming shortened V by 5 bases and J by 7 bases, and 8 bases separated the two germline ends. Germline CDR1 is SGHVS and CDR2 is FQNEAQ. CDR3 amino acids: CASSQSFGELFF. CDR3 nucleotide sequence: TGTGCCAGCAGCCAAAGTTTCGGGGAGCTGTTTTTT.

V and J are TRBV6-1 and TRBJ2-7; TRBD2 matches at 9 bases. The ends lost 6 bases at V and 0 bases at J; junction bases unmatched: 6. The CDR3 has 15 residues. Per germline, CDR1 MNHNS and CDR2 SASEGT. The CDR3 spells CASSSLSGSSYEQYF. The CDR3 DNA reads TGTGCCAGCAGCTCCCTTAGCGGGAGCTCCTACGAGCAGTACTTC.

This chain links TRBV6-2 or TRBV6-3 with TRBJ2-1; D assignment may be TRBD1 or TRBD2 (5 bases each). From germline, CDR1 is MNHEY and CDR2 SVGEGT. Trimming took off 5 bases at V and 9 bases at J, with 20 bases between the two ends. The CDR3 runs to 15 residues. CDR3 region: CASSPGTAASGEQFF. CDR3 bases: TGTGCCAGCAGTCCAGGGACCGCCGCCAGCGGTGAGCAGTTCTTC.

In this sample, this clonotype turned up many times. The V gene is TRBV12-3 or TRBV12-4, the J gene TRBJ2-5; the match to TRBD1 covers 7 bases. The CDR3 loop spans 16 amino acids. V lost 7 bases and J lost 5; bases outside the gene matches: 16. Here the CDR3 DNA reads TGTGCCAGCAACTCCTGGGCAGGGGGAAAGGGGGAGACCCAGTACTTC. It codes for CASNSWAGGKGETQYF.

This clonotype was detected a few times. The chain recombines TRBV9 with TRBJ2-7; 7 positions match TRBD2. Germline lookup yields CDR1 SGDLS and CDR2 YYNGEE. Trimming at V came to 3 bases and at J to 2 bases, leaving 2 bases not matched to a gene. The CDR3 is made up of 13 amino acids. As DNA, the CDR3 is TGTGCCAGCAGCGGAGGGACTACCTACGAGCAGTACTTC. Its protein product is CASSGGTTYEQYF.